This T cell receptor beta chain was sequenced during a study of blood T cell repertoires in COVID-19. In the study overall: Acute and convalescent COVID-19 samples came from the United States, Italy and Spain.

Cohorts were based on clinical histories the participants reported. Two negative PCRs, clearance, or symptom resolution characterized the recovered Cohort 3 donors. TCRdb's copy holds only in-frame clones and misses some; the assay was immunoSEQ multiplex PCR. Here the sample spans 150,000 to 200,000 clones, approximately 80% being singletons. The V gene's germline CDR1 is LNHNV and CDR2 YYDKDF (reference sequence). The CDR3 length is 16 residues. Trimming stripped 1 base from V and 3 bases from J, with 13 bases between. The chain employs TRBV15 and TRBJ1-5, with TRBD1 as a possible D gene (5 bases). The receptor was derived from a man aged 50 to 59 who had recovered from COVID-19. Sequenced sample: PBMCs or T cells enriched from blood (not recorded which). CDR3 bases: TGTGCCACCAGCAGAGCCCAAGACAGCTTCAATCAGCCCCAGCATTTT. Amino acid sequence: CATSRAQDSFNQPQHF.